The next 23 T cell receptor beta chains were all read from a single sample in a study of monozygotic twins with cystic fibrosis (dated by TCRdb to the early 2020s). The method behind the library was the immunoSEQ multiplex PCR assay. The clones in this table, taken by TCRdb from immuneACCESS, are in-frame only. Not every clone is retained; where verified, under half of the shortfall comes from an unresolved V gene, and the cause of the rest is unknown. The sample profile shows thousands of clones; 94% of them were found once. The ten biggest clones cover 0.45% to 0.65% of the sample. Material: blood. The receptors come from a boy under 10 years old with cystic fibrosis.

The rearrangement uses TRBV6-1 and TRBJ1-4; D is unclear. CDR1 is MNHNS and CDR2 is SASEGT in the germline V gene. Trimming took off 2 bases at V and 5 bases at J, with 0 bases between the two ends. The CDR3 consists of 11 residues. In nucleotides, the CDR3 is TGTGCCAGCAGTGAAAATGAAAAACTGTTTTTT. As protein: CASSENEKLFF.

This chain links TRBV19 with TRBJ1-2, with D possibly TRBD1 on 6 matching bases. Looked up from germline, CDR1 is LNHDA and CDR2 is SQIVND (reference sequence). The CDR3 is made up of 14 amino acids. The V end was cut by 3 bases, the J end by 1 base, with 9 bases between. Here the CDR3 reads CASSIQGNNYGYTF. The CDR3 nucleotides read TGTGCCAGTAGTATCCAGGGGAATAACTATGGCTACACCTTC.

The genes are TRBV7-6 and TRBJ2-5, with TRBD2 matching 8 bases. The CDR3 extends over 16 amino acids. Per the germline V gene, CDR1 is SGHVS and CDR2 is FNYEAQ. With V trimmed by 0 bases and J by 4 bases, 7 bases remained unmatched. The CDR3 DNA is TGTGCCAGCAGCTTAGCTAGCGGGAAGCGCTTAGAGACCCAGTACTTC. Protein: CASSLASGKRLETQYF.

This sequence joins TRBV19 and TRBJ1-5; D is perhaps TRBD1 (5 bases). Germline V gives CDR1 LNHDA, CDR2 SQIVND (reference sequence). The CDR3 has 15 residues. V was pared by 8 bases and J by 7 bases, with 21 bases between. CDR3: CASQPGTAGGQPQHF. CDR3 nucleotide sequence: TGTGCCAGTCAACCCGGGACGGCGGGCGGGCAGCCCCAGCATTTT.

This chain uses TRBV6-4 with TRBJ1-6; D is undetermined. Trimming stripped 3 bases from V and 11 bases from J, with 11 bases between. Germline CDR1 and CDR2: MRHNA and SNTAGT. The CDR3 extends over 13 amino acids. Here the CDR3 DNA reads TGTGCCAGCAGTGAAGAGGGAATTCCACCCCTCCACTTT. This codes for CASSEEGIPPLHF.

The chain links TRBV27 to TRBJ2-5; D might be TRBD1 (6 bases). The germline gives CDR1 MNHEY, CDR2 SMNVEV (reference sequence). V was clipped by 2 bases and J by 5 bases, with 12 bases between them. This CDR3 spans 14 amino acids. The CDR3 nucleotides are TGTGCCAGCAGTTTACTGGGGCAGGGGGAGACCCAGTACTTC. Amino acids: CASSLLGQGETQYF.

V and J are TRBV5-1 and TRBJ1-6, with a tentative D call TRBD1 (6 bases). Germline values: CDR1 SGHRS, CDR2 YFSETQ. The CDR3 length is 14 residues. V lost 2 bases, J lost 6 bases, and 9 bases lay in between. The CDR3 is CASSFSGANSPLHF. Here the CDR3 DNA reads TGCGCCAGCAGCTTTTCAGGGGCTAATTCACCCCTCCACTTT.

This chain's CDR3 is CASSQTGEGNTIYF. DNA for the CDR3: TGTGCCAGCAGTCAGACAGGTGAAGGAAACACCATATATTTT. The genes are TRBV6-5 and TRBJ1-3, with D perhaps TRBD1 (6 bases). Per the germline V gene, CDR1 is MNHEY and CDR2 is SVGAGI. The CDR3 sequence is 14 residues long. The V end lost 5 bases, the J end lost 4 bases, and 12 bases lay between the germline ends.

The chain recombines TRBV5-1 with TRBJ2-1, with D hard to call. The V and J ends lost 2 bases and 7 bases respectively, with 7 bases between them. Germline CDR1 is SGHRS and CDR2 is YFSETQ. The CDR3 extends over 12 amino acids. For the CDR3, the DNA is TGCGCCAGCAGCTTCGAGTGGAATGAGCAGTTCTTC. Translation gives CASSFEWNEQFF.

This clone was recorded once. The chain joins TRBV14 to TRBJ1-5; D is perhaps TRBD1 (6 bases). Germline loops: CDR1 SGHDN, CDR2 FVKESK. Trimming shortened V by 3 bases and J by 7 bases, and 7 bases separated the two germline ends. The CDR3 is made up of 12 amino acids. The CDR3 nucleotides are TGTGCCAGCAGCCAGGGGGCCCAGCCCCAGCATTTT. Translated: CASSQGAQPQHF.

The genes are TRBV9 and TRBJ2-1; 7 bases line up with TRBD1. The V and J ends lost 3 bases and 5 bases, in that order; junction bases with no gene match: 11. CDR1 and CDR2 from the germline V gene are SGDLS and YYNGEE. The CDR3 is made up of 16 amino acids. DNA for the CDR3: TGTGCCAGCAGCGGATCGACAGGGAGAAGGGACAATGAGCAGTTCTTC. Encoded protein: CASSGSTGRRDNEQFF.

This clone was seen just once. The chain carries TRBV4-1 and TRBJ2-7; 9 bases line up with TRBD1. Germline-derived CDR1 and CDR2 are MGHRA and YSYEKL. V was clipped by 3 bases and J by 5 bases; unmatched bases: 14. The CDR3 is 17 amino acids. The CDR3 DNA is TGCGCCAGCAGCCAGGAAGGACAGGGGCCAAAAATCCACGAGCAGTACTTC. This sequence encodes CASSQEGQGPKIHEQYF.

The chain links TRBV6-5 to TRBJ2-3; perhaps D is TRBD1 or TRBD2 (5 bases each). The CDR3 is 14 amino acids. V was shortened by 6 bases and J by 0 bases, with 10 bases between the two germline ends. Germline CDR1 and CDR2: MNHEY and SVGAGI. The CDR3 coding sequence is TGTGCCAGCAGGACTTGGGACAGCACAGATACGCAGTATTTT. Translating it yields CASRTWDSTDTQYF.

The V gene is TRBV27, the J gene TRBJ2-7; D is unclear. The CDR3 sequence is 14 residues long. V was cut by 2 bases and J by 0 bases, with 8 bases left in between. In germline, CDR1 is MNHEY, CDR2 SMNVEV (reference sequence). CDR3 sequence reads: CASSLNTLSYEQYF. CDR3 DNA sequence: TGTGCCAGCAGTTTAAACACCCTCTCCTACGAGCAGTACTTC.

The chain uses TRBV7-9 and TRBJ2-2, with TRBD2 matching 11 bases. The trim removed 5 bases at V and 1 base at J, leaving 3 bases unmatched. From germline, CDR1 is SEHNR and CDR2 FQNEAQ (reference sequence). The CDR3 is made up of 16 amino acids. The CDR3: CASSKGLAGNTGELFF. CDR3 in DNA: TGTGCCAGCAGCAAAGGACTAGCGGGGAACACCGGGGAGCTGTTTTTT. The full variable domain, its missing parts supplied by reference TRBV7-9 and TRBJ2-2, is DTGVSQNPRHKITKRGQNVTFRCDPISEHNRLYWYRQTLGQGPEFLTYFQNEAQLEKSRLLSDRFSAERPKGSFSTLEIQRTEQGDSAMYLCASSKGLAGNTGELFFGEGSRLTVL.

This clone was detected only once. The genes are TRBV20-1 and TRBJ1-2; D may be TRBD1 (6 bases). From germline, CDR1 is DFQATT and CDR2 SNEGSKA (reference sequence). Trimming shortened V by 3 bases and J by 5 bases, and 7 bases separated the two germline ends. The CDR3 extends over 11 amino acids. CDR3 sequence: CSASTGYGYTF. CDR3 coding DNA: TGCAGTGCTAGTACAGGGTATGGCTACACCTTC.

The chain uses TRBV7-2 and TRBJ2-5; TRBD2 matches at 10 bases. The better agreement between TRBJ2-7 and the DNA end casts doubt on the J call. The V gene's germline CDR1 is SGHTA and CDR2 FQGNSA. The CDR3 totals 15 residues. CDR3 amino acids: CASSPTGTSANEQYF. Here the CDR3 DNA reads TGTGCCAGCAGCCCCACCGGGACTAGCGCGAACGAGCAGTACTTC.

J is TRBJ2-1 and V is TRBV6-1; 11 positions agree with TRBD2. Germline V CDR1 and CDR2: MNHNS, SASEGT. J was trimmed by 4 bases and V by 5 bases; bases with no gene match: 13. The CDR3 spans 18 residues. The CDR3 protein is CASSKDPRLAGLYNEQFF. The DNA of the CDR3 is TGTGCCAGCAGTAAAGACCCTCGACTAGCGGGGTTGTACAATGAGCAGTTCTTC.

The genes are TRBV2 and TRBJ1-1; D unresolved. CDR3 size: 14 residues. Germline CDR1 reads SNHLY; CDR2 reads FYNNEI. Trimming removed 7 bases from V and 7 bases from J, with 19 bases in between. The CDR3 protein is CASTPLERKYEAFF. In DNA, the CDR3 is TGTGCCAGCACCCCCTTAGAGAGGAAATATGAAGCTTTCTTT.

V is TRBV9 and J is TRBJ2-7; a weak D match, TRBD2 (6 bases). V shed 0 bases and J shed 8 bases, with 18 bases lying between them. Germline V CDR1 and CDR2: SGDLS, YYNGEE. This CDR3 region has 15 residues. CDR3: CASSVEGTDGFKQYF. CDR3 DNA sequence: TGTGCCAGCAGCGTAGAGGGGACTGACGGTTTCAAGCAGTACTTC.

The rearrangement links TRBV5-1 to TRBJ1-1, with TRBD1 matching 9 bases. With 4 bases clipped from V and 0 bases from J, the junction kept 10 bases outside the gene matches. Germline CDR1 is SGHRS and CDR2 is YFSETQ. The CDR3 loop spans 17 amino acids. The chain's CDR3 is CASSQGTGIVMNTEAFF. The CDR3 bases are TGCGCCAGCAGCCAAGGGACAGGGATCGTTATGAACACTGAAGCTTTCTTT.

The V and J genes are TRBV5-1 and TRBJ2-3, with TRBD1 identical over 7 bases. This CDR3 has 14 residues. The J segment lost 3 bases and the V segment lost 2 bases, leaving 3 bases of the junction unmatched. Looked up from germline, CDR1 is SGHRS and CDR2 is YFSETQ. DNA of the CDR3: TGCGCCAGCAGCTTAGGGGACAGTACAGATACGCAGTATTTT. It translates to CASSLGDSTDTQYF.

This sequence joins TRBV5-4 and TRBJ2-7; 9 nucleotides agree with TRBD1. From germline, CDR1 is SGHNT and CDR2 YYREEE (reference sequence). V lost 0 bases, J lost 5 bases, and 3 bases stayed unmatched. The CDR3 contains 14 residues. CDR3 loop: CASSLGTGVDEQYF. For the CDR3, the DNA is TGTGCCAGCAGCTTGGGGACAGGGGTGGACGAGCAGTACTTC.